This TCR beta chain came from a study of blood T cell repertoires in COVID-19 (dated by TCRdb to 2020 to 2022). General notes on the study: Samples from collaborators originated in the United States, Italy and Spain and spanned both the acute and convalescent phases of COVID-19. The sample metadata nearly always contained a de-identified subject ID, COVID-19 status, age in years and sex. The prospective study material was composed of cDNA or gDNA derived from T cells, B-cell-depleted T cells, or PBMCs. The dataset comprised deeply sampled blood TCRbeta repertoires from subjects exposed to, actively infected with, or recovered from COVID-19. Samples came from the ongoing ImmuneRACE study (first 160 participants) plus 1,254 subjects from 6 global collaborators. Where available, HLA class I and class II types were obtained from metadata supplied by the sample provider rather than from assay-based typing. A freely available public database, intended as a resource for researchers studying the immune response to SARS-CoV-2, is where the repertoires were released.

Study-wide findings and limitations: How much clinical and demographic metadata was included differed by source and by participant, and the metadata was provided uncurated.

Ends trimmed: V by 5 bases, J by 8 bases; bases unmatched to a gene: 10. The CDR3 runs 15 residues from the cysteine to the phenylalanine. This entry keeps only the CDR3 DNA: 45 bases, framed from base 1. Per the germline V gene, KGHSH is the CDR1 and LQKENI is the CDR2. Whole blood was collected in K2EDTA tubes by collaborating institutions according to the institutions' own protocols. Collaborator samples were shipped for TCRbeta analysis as frozen whole blood, isolated PBMCs, or DNA extracted from either sample type. Comment on this clone: What antigen it recognizes has not been identified. No base quality values were provided; no much bigger clone lies one nucleotide off.

The immunoSEQ Assay, a bias-controlled multiplex PCR, was used to amplify TCRbeta CDR3 regions from genomic DNA. On the authors' methods: Within the assay, amplification of reference gene primers was used to estimate how many nucleated cells each sample contained. To quantify the absolute abundance of each unique TCRbeta CDR3 rearrangement, sequence reads were collapsed and filtered. For each sample, productive Simpson clonality was calculated as the square root of Simpson's diversity index across productive rearrangements. In TCRdb, the immuneACCESS table is reduced to in-frame sequences with V and J assigned. These tables do not hold every clone; where another copy was compared, an unresolved V gene accounts for under half, and the others remain unexplained. V and J calls and clone size follow that table, whereas D and trimming were derived from the DNA. The sample records approximately 46,000 clones, approximately 89% of which are singletons. The ten most abundant clones make up approximately 16% of the sample.

The receptor was isolated from a man between 60 and 75 years old with active or convalescent COVID-19. Sample: peripheral blood. In this chain, TRBV18 is recombined with TRBJ1-4; the junction holds 8 bases that match TRBD1. CDR3 loop: CASSFSGTGVEKLFF. The DNA sequence is TGTGCCAGCTCATTCTCCGGGACAGGCGTCGAAAAACTGTTTTTT. Full variable domain (CDR3 extended with the reference TRBV18 and TRBJ1-4 proteins): NAGVMQNPRHLVRRRGQEARLRCSPMKGHSHVYWYRQLPEEGLKFMVYLQKENIIDESGMPKERFSAEFPKEGPSILRIQQVVRGDSAAYFCASSFSGTGVEKLFFGSGTQLSVL.